This TCR beta chain was captured by sequencing in a study of cytomegalovirus exposure and HLA in healthy donors. On this clone: The target antigen is unknown.

The study's findings and limits: Rare TCR sequences dominated, though some public TCRs recurred in many donors.

TCRdb's table, derived via immunoSEQ multiplex PCR, lists solely in-frame clones and lacks some. The table shows over 80,000 clones, with around 84% occurring only once. The donors were part of the validation cohort, which consisted of some 120 subjects and was separate from the first cohort of 600 to 850 subjects. Germline CDR1 and CDR2: MDHEN and SYDVKM. CDR3 length: 13 amino acids. Trimming removed 6 bases at V and 3 bases at J, with 9 bases between. The sequence derives from a man aged 18 to 29 in good health and CMV-seropositive. V gene TRBV28 combines with J gene TRBJ2-1, with TRBD1 as a possible D gene (6 bases). Sequencing input: PBMCs. CDR3 DNA sequence: TGTGCCAGCAGCCTGGACAGCTACAATGAGCAGTTCTTC. Protein product: CASSLDSYNEQFF. Using reference TRBV28 and TRBJ2-1 for the parts outside the CDR3, the full variable domain is DVKVTQSSRYLVKRTGEKVFLECVQDMDHENMFWYRQDPGLGLRLIYFSYDVKMKEKGDIPEGYSVSREKKERFSLILESASTNQTSMYLCASSLDSYNEQFFGPGTRLTVL.